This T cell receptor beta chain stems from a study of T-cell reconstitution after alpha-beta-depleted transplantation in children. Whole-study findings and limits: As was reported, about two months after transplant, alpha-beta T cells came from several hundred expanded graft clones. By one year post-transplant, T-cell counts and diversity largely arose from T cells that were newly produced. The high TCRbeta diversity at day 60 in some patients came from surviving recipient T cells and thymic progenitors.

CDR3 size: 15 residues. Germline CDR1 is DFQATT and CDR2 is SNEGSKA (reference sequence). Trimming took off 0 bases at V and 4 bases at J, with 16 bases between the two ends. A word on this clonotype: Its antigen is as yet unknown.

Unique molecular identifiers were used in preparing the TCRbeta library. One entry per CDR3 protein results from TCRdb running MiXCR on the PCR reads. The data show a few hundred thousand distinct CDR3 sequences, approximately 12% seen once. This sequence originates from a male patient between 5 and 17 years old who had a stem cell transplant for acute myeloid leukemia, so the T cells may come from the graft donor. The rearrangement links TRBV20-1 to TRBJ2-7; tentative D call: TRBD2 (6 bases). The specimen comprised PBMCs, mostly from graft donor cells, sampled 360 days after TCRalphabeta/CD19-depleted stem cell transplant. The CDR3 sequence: CSARDKPGARYEQYF. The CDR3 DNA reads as TGCAGTGCTAGAGATAAACCGGGAGCTCGGTACGAGCAGTACTTC.